One sample yielded the 24 T cell receptor beta chains listed below, sequenced in a study of blood T cell repertoires in COVID-19. Sequencing used immunoSEQ multiplex PCR; TCRdb keeps in-frame clones, though not all of them. In the table there are about 53,000 clones, roughly 90% of which are singletons. The source material was peripheral blood. These receptors all stem from a human donor in a cohort sampled during active COVID-19.

The chain recombines TRBV19 with TRBJ1-1; D remains unclear. The germline gives CDR1 LNHDA, CDR2 SQIVND (reference sequence). The CDR3 spans 17 residues. The V end was cut by 9 bases, the J end by 1 base, with 24 bases between. Here the CDR3 reads CASSSLGRPTGNTEAFF. The CDR3 nucleotides are TGTGCCAGCTCGTCGTTGGGCAGACCTACCGGGAACACTGAAGCTTTCTTT.

This chain connects TRBV3-1 (or the pseudogene TRBV3-2) to TRBJ1-2; 8 nucleotides line up with TRBD1. CDR3 length equals 16 residues. The germline gives CDR1 LGHDT, CDR2 YNNKEL (reference sequence). J lost 4 bases, V lost 4 bases, and 11 bases had no gene match. DNA for the CDR3: TGTGCCAGCAGCCCTCAAGACAGGGGCGATCTCTATGGCTACACCTTC. Translated: CASSPQDRGDLYGYTF.

The chain is built from TRBV12-5 and TRBJ1-1, with 7 bases lining up with TRBD1. Unmatched junction bases numbered 1, after V lost 0 bases and J lost 0 bases. This CDR3 region has 15 residues. Germline values: CDR1 LGHNT, CDR2 FRNRAP. The CDR3 loop is CASGLVQGMNTEAFF. CDR3 DNA sequence: TGTGCTAGTGGTTTGGTACAGGGGATGAACACTGAAGCTTTCTTT.

V gene TRBV6-6 combines with J gene TRBJ2-2, with D possibly TRBD2 on 5 matching bases. CDR3 length: 14 residues. The germline gives CDR1 MNHNY, CDR2 SVGAGI (reference sequence). The ends were cut back, 11 bases at V and 3 bases at J, with 16 bases in the middle. The CDR3 loop reads CACDGGGYTGELFF. In DNA form, the CDR3 reads TGTGCCTGCGACGGAGGCGGTTACACCGGGGAGCTGTTTTTT.

The chain has TRBV6-1 and TRBJ2-2; 9 nucleotides agree with TRBD1. This CDR3 has 16 amino acids. V lost 4 bases, J lost 6 bases, and 9 bases stayed unmatched. Germline V gene lookup returns CDR1 MNHNS and CDR2 SASEGT. As DNA, the CDR3 is TGTGCCAGCAGTGCTACCTCCGGGACAGGGCCCGGGGAGCTGTTTTTT. This gives the protein CASSATSGTGPGELFF.

As DNA, the CDR3 is TGCGCCAGCAGCTTGGGAGGGACAGTCCGTGTGGAACTGTTTTTT. Translated: CASSLGGTVRVELFF. The rearrangement links TRBV5-1 to TRBJ1-4; 7 bases fit TRBD1. The CDR3 has 15 residues. The germline gives CDR1 SGHRS, CDR2 YFSETQ. The J segment lost 12 bases and the V segment lost 0 bases, leaving 11 bases of the junction unmatched.

J is TRBJ2-1 and V is TRBV19; 11 nucleotides match TRBD2. The CDR3 has 13 amino acids. Trimming removed 10 bases from V and 6 bases from J; junction bases left unmatched: 5. The germline V gene encodes CDR1 LNHDA and CDR2 SQIVND (reference sequence). CDR3 in DNA: TGTGCCACTGGACTAGCGGGTCTCAATGAGCAGTTCTTC. Amino acid sequence: CATGLAGLNEQFF.

This chain joins TRBV18 and TRBJ2-3; 7 bases are shared with TRBD2. V shed 6 bases and J 3 bases; nucleotides not matched to a gene: 12. CDR3 size: 16 residues. Germline V lookup: CDR1 KGHSH, CDR2 LQKENI. CDR3 sequence: CASSTSPSGLTDTQYF. The CDR3 region has the DNA TGTGCCAGCTCCACGAGCCCTAGCGGCTTAACAGATACGCAGTATTTT.

V gene TRBV30 combines with J gene TRBJ2-3; D may be TRBD1 (5 bases). Trimming shortened V by 2 bases and J by 5 bases, and 14 bases separated the two germline ends. Per the germline V gene, CDR1 is GTSNPN and CDR2 is SVGIG (reference sequence). This CDR3 region has 14 residues. In DNA, the CDR3 is TGTGCCTGGAGTCACCCAGGGCTAATAGATACGCAGTATTTT. Translated: CAWSHPGLIDTQYF.

J is TRBJ2-5 and V is TRBV28; the match to TRBD1 covers 7 bases. V trimming: 6 bases; J trimming: 3 bases; junction bases outside the gene matches: 10. This CDR3 region has 15 residues. Germline loops: CDR1 MDHEN, CDR2 SYDVKM. CDR3: CASSGQAMREETQYF. The DNA of the CDR3 is TGTGCCAGCAGCGGACAGGCAATGAGGGAAGAGACCCAGTACTTC.

This chain links TRBV14 with TRBJ2-7; tentative D call: TRBD2 (6 bases). CDR1 SGHDN and CDR2 FVKESK come from the germline V gene. The length of the CDR3 is 13 residues. V gave up 1 base and J gave up 6 bases, with 10 bases separating them. CDR3 sequence (DNA): TGTGCCAGCAGCCAAGTAGTGGGGGGCGAGCAGTACGTC. Residues: CASSQVVGGEQYV.

The V call is TRBV4-3, the J call TRBJ1-1, with D uncertain. This CDR3 comprises 15 residues. Germline V gene lookup returns CDR1 LGHNA and CDR2 YSLEER. Between the trimmed V and J ends, which lost 0 bases and 10 bases, there was a span of 18 bases. CDR3 bases: TGCGCCAGCAGCCAAGATCACGGGTCCCTGAGACGAGCTTTCTTT. The encoded protein is CASSQDHGSLRRAFF.

This chain links TRBV24-1 with TRBJ2-5; 8 nucleotides agree with TRBD1. The V gene's germline CDR1 is KGHDR and CDR2 SFDVKD. The CDR3 is 13 residues long. Losses at the gene ends were 3 bases for V and 5 bases for J; bases not matched to a gene: 1. The CDR3 DNA reads as TGTGCCACCAGTGATGACAGGGGTGAGACCCAGTACTTC. Protein: CATSDDRGETQYF.

The chain joins TRBV18 to TRBJ1-1; D may be TRBD1 (6 bases). Trimming removed 3 bases at V and 2 bases at J, with 25 bases between. Germline V gene data show CDR1 as KGHSH and CDR2 as LQKENI. The CDR3 runs 19 residues. The DNA of the CDR3 is TGTGCCAGCTCACCGGGACAATGGTGGGGCAGACAACTTAACACTGAAGCTTTCTTT. Protein sequence: CASSPGQWWGRQLNTEAFF.

The J gene is TRBJ2-5, the V gene TRBV19, with D hard to call. Between the trimmed V and J ends, which lost 6 bases and 4 bases, there was a span of 21 bases. The length of the CDR3 is 16 residues. CDR1 is LNHDA and CDR2 is SQIVND in the germline V gene (reference sequence). CDR3 sequence: CASSQSPPERRETQYF. The CDR3 nucleotides read TGTGCCAGTAGCCAATCCCCTCCGGAGAGACGAGAGACCCAGTACTTC.

V usage is TRBV19 and J usage is TRBJ1-2; D is unclear. Trimming shortened V by 3 bases and J by 0 bases, and 8 bases separated the two germline ends. This CDR3 is built from 14 residues. Germline loops: CDR1 LNHDA, CDR2 SQIVND (reference sequence). The CDR3 region has the DNA TGTGCCAGTAGTATTTCGGGGACTAACTATGGCTACACCTTC. It encodes CASSISGTNYGYTF.

The CDR3 sequence: CASSGKLAGVVRETQYF. CDR3 nucleotide sequence: TGTGCCAGCAGTGGAAAACTAGCGGGAGTGGTTAGGGAGACCCAGTACTTC. The rearrangement uses TRBV6-1 and TRBJ2-5; 11 bases are a match to TRBD2. V gave up 4 bases and J gave up 5 bases; unmatched junction bases: 12. Germline lookup yields CDR1 MNHNS and CDR2 SASEGT. The CDR3 is 17 residues long.

This chain links TRBV5-5 with TRBJ2-4, with D possibly matching TRBD2 (5 bases). The V end was cut by 0 bases, the J end by 1 base, with 11 bases between. Germline loops: CDR1 SGHKS, CDR2 YYEKEE (reference sequence). There are 16 residues in the CDR3. This CDR3 is CASSLDWRSAKNIQYF. Here the CDR3 DNA reads TGTGCCAGCAGCTTGGATTGGAGGTCGGCCAAAAACATTCAGTACTTC.

The CDR3 region is CASSRATGTGEFF. The CDR3 DNA is TGTGCCAGCAGTCGTGCAACCGGGACAGGGGAGTTCTTC. The chain has TRBV6-5 and TRBJ2-1, with 10 bases aligning to TRBD1. V was pared by 5 bases and J by 14 bases, with 9 bases of the junction left unmatched. CDR3 size: 13 residues. Germline V gene sequence: CDR1 MNHEY, CDR2 SVGAGI.

The genes are TRBV6-1 and TRBJ2-7; 8 nucleotides agree with TRBD1. V shed 0 bases and J 2 bases; nucleotides not matched to a gene: 3. The CDR3 runs to 15 residues. CDR1 is MNHNS, CDR2 SASEGT, per germline. The CDR3 DNA sequence: TGTGCCAGCAGTGAAGCGGGACAGGTACCCTACGAGCAGTACGTC. Amino acid sequence: CASSEAGQVPYEQYV.

The V call is TRBV5-1, the J call TRBJ2-1; 8 nucleotides line up with TRBD2. The germline CDR1 and CDR2 sequences are SGHRS and YFSETQ. The junction had 5 bases not matched to a gene; V was cut back by 0 bases and J by 0 bases. The CDR3 is 17 residues long. DNA for the CDR3: TGCGCCAGCAGCTTGGCCGGGGGGGTGAGCTCCTACAATGAGCAGTTCTTC. As protein: CASSLAGGVSSYNEQFF.

The chain recombines TRBV6-6 with TRBJ1-4; 7 bases are shared with TRBD1. This CDR3 has 19 amino acids. J gave up 5 bases and V 5 bases, and 20 bases lay outside the gene matches. CDR1 and CDR2 from the germline V gene are MNHNY and SVGAGI (reference sequence). CDR3 sequence (DNA): TGTGCCAGCAGTCTATGGCGTCCCGGGACAGCGTCGATAAATGAAAAACTGTTTTTT. Translated: CASSLWRPGTASINEKLFF.

This clone was counted once. The V gene is TRBV12-3 or TRBV12-4, the J gene TRBJ2-6, with D hard to call. Trimming removed 6 bases from V and 4 bases from J, with 7 bases in between. The CDR3 has 13 amino acids. The CDR3 loop reads CASSRLGANVLTF. CDR3 DNA: TGTGCCAGCAGCCGGTTGGGGGCCAACGTCCTGACTTTC.

The chain is built from TRBV6-2 or TRBV6-3 and TRBJ1-5, with D perhaps matching TRBD1 (6 bases). V lost 4 bases, J lost 2 bases, and 24 bases lay in between. Germline V gene data show CDR1 as MNHEY and CDR2 as SVGEGT. CDR3 size: 19 residues. In nucleotides, the CDR3 is TGTGCCAGCAGTTTTTTCCGGGACAATTCCAAATGGGGCAATCAGCCCCAGCATTTT. The encoded protein is CASSFFRDNSKWGNQPQHF.